Here is one T cell receptor (beta chain) with its context. Its binding antigen is unknown. Base qualities are not provided; no much larger clone lies one nucleotide away. The data derive from a study of blood T cell repertoires in COVID-19 (dated by TCRdb to 2018 to 2020). Regarding the study in general: Samples from collaborators originated in the United States, Italy and Spain and spanned both the acute and convalescent phases of COVID-19. The prospective study material was composed of cDNA or gDNA derived from T cells, B-cell-depleted T cells, or PBMCs. The repertoires were released in a freely available public database meant as a resource for research on the immune response to SARS-CoV-2. Deeply sampled blood TCRbeta repertoires from subjects exposed to, actively infected with, or recovered from COVID-19 were included in the dataset. The sample metadata nearly always contained a de-identified subject ID, COVID-19 status, age in years and sex. HLA class I and class II types, where available, came from metadata supplied by the sample provider rather than from assay-based typing. Samples came from the ongoing ImmuneRACE study (first 160 participants) plus 1,254 subjects from 6 global collaborators. The full study reports these points: The quantity of clinical and demographic metadata differed by source and by participant and was supplied without curation.

V trim: 0 bases; J trim: 4 bases; unmatched bases: 6. The CDR3 covers 15 residues, taking in both the cysteine and the phenylalanine. The read is trimmed to its CDR3 DNA, 45 bases read in frame from base 1. The germline V gene encodes CDR1 MNHEY and CDR2 SVGAGI. TCRbeta CDR3 regions were amplified from genomic DNA by means of the immunoSEQ Assay, a bias-controlled multiplex PCR. As for the authors' bioinformatics: The number of nucleated cells in each sample was estimated by amplification of reference gene primers within the assay. To quantify the absolute abundance of each unique TCRbeta CDR3 rearrangement, sequence reads were collapsed and filtered. For each sample, productive Simpson clonality was calculated by taking the square root of Simpson's diversity index across productive rearrangements. The table was pulled from immuneACCESS by TCRdb, which kept in-frame rearrangements only. Such tables lose some clones; where checked, under half of the loss comes from unresolved V genes, and the rest has no known cause. V and J calls and clone size follow that table, whereas D and trimming were derived from the DNA. This sample lists about 170,000 clones; roughly 88% were detected once. The biggest ten clones account for 4.5% to 5% of the sample.

At one collaborating source in Seattle, patients were enrolled during active infection and were followed longitudinally through the course of disease. Each collaborating institution followed its own protocols to collect whole blood in K2EDTA tubes. Collaborator samples were shipped for TCRbeta analysis as frozen whole blood, isolated PBMCs, or DNA extracted from either sample type. The TCR sequence derives from a man younger than 35 with COVID-19, enrolled during active disease. Sequences were obtained from peripheral blood. The V gene is TRBV6-5 and the J gene is TRBJ2-7; 7 central bases correspond to TRBD1. CDR3 protein: CASSYSTTGTYEQYF. DNA sequence: TGTGCCAGCAGTTACTCGACGACAGGGACATACGAGCAGTACTTC.